Each of the 19 T cell receptor beta chains below was sequenced from the same sample in a study of T cells after yellow fever vaccination. TCRdb re-called the 5' RACE reads with MiXCR, one entry per CDR3 protein. The table shows more than 450,000 distinct CDR3 sequences, with just over 20% occurring only once. The sequencing used PBMCs, collected around 3 weeks after the first yellow fever vaccination. The receptors were sampled from a man aged 18 to 29 who received the YFV17D yellow fever vaccine.

This clonotype occurred a few times. The CDR3 region has the DNA TGCGCCAGCAGCCCTCCCGGGGGGCCCCAAGAGACCCAGTACTTC. Protein product: CASSPPGGPQETQYF. The chain recombines TRBV5-1 with TRBJ2-5, with D tentatively TRBD2 (7 bases). Germline loops: CDR1 SGHRS, CDR2 YFSETQ. This CDR3 comprises 15 residues. V was shortened by 4 bases and J by 1 base, with 14 bases between the two germline ends.

The rearrangement joins TRBV5-4 to TRBJ2-3; 10 bases are shared with TRBD2. Germline V gene sequence: CDR1 SGHNT, CDR2 YYREEE (reference sequence). The CDR3 has 15 residues. V was pared by 0 bases and J by 5 bases, with 3 bases of the junction left unmatched. CDR3: CASSLVLAGGDTQYF. In DNA, the CDR3 is TGTGCCAGCAGCTTGGTTTTAGCGGGGGGAGATACGCAGTATTTT.

V is TRBV5-1 and J is TRBJ2-5; the D is unclear. Germline V lookup: CDR1 SGHRS, CDR2 YFSETQ. V lost 4 bases and J 8 bases, leaving 9 bases between the germline ends. This CDR3 has 11 residues. This CDR3 reads CASSVRITQYF. The CDR3 bases are TGCGCCAGCAGCGTCCGGATTACCCAGTACTTC.

The CDR3 is CASREQGPSYGYTF. The CDR3, as DNA: TGTGCCAGCAGAGAACAGGGTCCCAGCTATGGCTACACCTTC. The gene calls are TRBV12-3 or TRBV12-4 and TRBJ1-2, with a possible D match to TRBD1 (6 bases). The ends were cut back, 6 bases at V and 4 bases at J, with 15 bases in the middle. The CDR3 totals 14 residues.

DNA for the CDR3: TGTGCCAGCAGTGGGCAGGCCCGAGAAAAACTGTTTTTT. This gives the protein CASSGQAREKLFF. V and J are TRBV2 and TRBJ1-4, with no clear D. Germline V gives CDR1 SNHLY, CDR2 FYNNEI. V lost 4 bases, J lost 8 bases, and 11 bases lay in between. The CDR3 is made up of 13 amino acids.

The rearrangement joins TRBV20-1 to TRBJ1-1, with 7 bases fitting TRBD1. V gave up 4 bases and J gave up 11 bases; unmatched junction bases: 7. The CDR3 is made up of 11 amino acids. The germline gives CDR1 DFQATT, CDR2 SNEGSKA (reference sequence). CDR3 DNA sequence: TGCAGTGCTACGCAGGGGGAGAGGGCTTTCTTT. Protein product: CSATQGERAFF.

This clonotype was observed a single time. This chain's CDR3 is CASSSEDPGVSYNEQFF. CDR3 nucleotides: TGTGCCAGCAGTTCCGAGGACCCGGGGGTCTCCTACAATGAGCAGTTCTTC. This chain connects TRBV12-3 or TRBV12-4 to TRBJ2-1; the D gene is possibly TRBD2 (6 bases). The CDR3 is made up of 17 amino acids. V was clipped by 4 bases and J by 0 bases, with 16 bases between them.

The chain carries TRBV12-3 or TRBV12-4 and TRBJ1-1; D possibly corresponds to TRBD1 (5 bases). This CDR3 is built from 14 residues. V gave up 0 bases and J gave up 5 bases, with 10 bases separating them. The DNA of the CDR3 is TGTGCCAGCAGTTTAGCGCAGGGTAGGACTGAAGCTTTCTTT. This codes for CASSLAQGRTEAFF.

V is TRBV5-1 and J is TRBJ1-1, with 7 bases fitting TRBD1. With V trimmed by 0 bases and J by 0 bases, 2 bases remained unmatched. CDR3 length: 15 amino acids. The germline gives CDR1 SGHRS, CDR2 YFSETQ. The CDR3 bases are TGCGCCAGCAGCTTGGTAGGGGGCCTGAACACTGAAGCTTTCTTT. It encodes CASSLVGGLNTEAFF.

This rearrangement joins TRBV18 to TRBJ1-4; D is perhaps TRBD1 (5 bases). The V gene lost 2 bases and the J gene lost 7 bases, with 8 bases spanning the gap. Germline loops: CDR1 KGHSH, CDR2 LQKENI. The CDR3 runs 13 residues. In DNA, the CDR3 is TGTGCCAGCTCACCAAGGGGTCGTGAAAAACTGTTTTTT. It yields the protein CASSPRGREKLFF.

This clonotype has a handful of counts. The chain combines TRBV4-1 with TRBJ1-1; 8 positions agree with TRBD1. V was clipped by 2 bases and J by 0 bases; unmatched bases: 11. The CDR3 runs to 18 residues. Per the germline V gene, CDR1 is MGHRA and CDR2 is YSYEKL. CDR3 DNA: TGCGCCAGCAGCCAAAAGGTGGGGGCAGGGGGCGTGAACACTGAAGCTTTCTTT. The encoded protein is CASSQKVGAGGVNTEAFF.

This clonotype was seen a few times. This rearrangement joins TRBV5-4 to TRBJ1-5; TRBD1 might be the D (5 bases). Trimming stripped 0 bases from V and 9 bases from J, with 13 bases between. Germline CDR1 is SGHNT and CDR2 is YYREEE (reference sequence). The CDR3 covers 14 residues. The DNA for the CDR3 is TGTGCCAGCAGCTTGGATGGGGGTAATTGGCCCCAGCATTTT. It is translated as CASSLDGGNWPQHF.

This clonotype has only a few counts. The chain recombines TRBV6-5 with TRBJ1-1; maybe TRBD1 (6 bases). Germline CDR1 and CDR2: MNHEY and SVGAGI. V was trimmed by 2 bases and J by 2 bases, leaving 15 bases between them. This CDR3 region has 16 residues. The CDR3 here is CASSYRGAPSNTEAFF. The CDR3 DNA reads as TGTGCCAGCAGTTACCGGGGGGCGCCCTCAAACACTGAAGCTTTCTTT.

The chain carries TRBV7-9 and TRBJ1-1; D not resolved. The CDR3 runs to 16 residues. Per germline, CDR1 SEHNR and CDR2 FQNEAQ (reference sequence). V was trimmed by 3 bases and J by 1 base, leaving 15 bases between them. DNA for the CDR3: TGTGCCAGCAGCTTCCCCAGCACCAGAGGGAACACTGAAGCTTTCTTT. Protein sequence: CASSFPSTRGNTEAFF.

In this sample, this clonotype turned up a few times. This chain uses TRBV24-1 with TRBJ2-3; 7 bases match TRBD2. This CDR3 has 16 amino acids. Losses at the gene ends were 4 bases for V and 3 bases for J; bases not matched to a gene: 9. CDR1 and CDR2 from the germline V gene are KGHDR and SFDVKD. The CDR3: CATSDLQRGKTDTQYF. CDR3 nucleotides: TGTGCCACCAGTGACCTTCAGCGGGGAAAGACAGATACGCAGTATTTT.

The chain carries TRBV7-6 and TRBJ2-1; D is tentatively TRBD1 or TRBD2 (5 bases each). Germline CDR1 reads SGHVS; CDR2 reads FNYEAQ. V was pared by 6 bases and J by 8 bases, with 14 bases between. The CDR3 contains 13 residues. CDR3 sequence: CASRRDLGDEQFF. DNA for the CDR3: TGTGCCAGCAGGCGAGATCTGGGGGATGAGCAGTTCTTC.

This clonotype was counted a few times. V gene TRBV6-1 combines with J gene TRBJ2-1; the D is unclear. Germline-derived CDR1 and CDR2 are MNHNS and SASEGT. The CDR3 is 15 residues long. V was pared by 6 bases and J by 0 bases, with 12 bases between. CDR3 sequence (DNA): TGTGCCAGCAGCCGCTACGCATCCTCCTACAATGAGCAGTTCTTC. It translates to CASSRYASSYNEQFF.

Many counts were recorded for this clonotype. The rearrangement joins TRBV5-1 to TRBJ2-6; D ambiguous. CDR1 is SGHRS, CDR2 YFSETQ, per germline. V lost 5 bases, J lost 0 bases, and 3 bases lay in between. The CDR3 sequence is 13 residues long. Here the CDR3 reads CASRDSGANVLTF. DNA of the CDR3: TGCGCCAGCAGGGACTCTGGGGCCAACGTCCTGACTTTC.

The CDR3 DNA sequence: TGTGCCAGCCGGGGGGACTCCCTGAGCACAGATACGCAGTATTTT. Residues: CASRGDSLSTDTQYF. The chain recombines TRBV6-1 with TRBJ2-3; TRBD2 matches at 7 bases. Germline lookup yields CDR1 MNHNS and CDR2 SASEGT. CDR3 size: 15 residues. V shed 8 bases and J 0 bases; nucleotides not matched to a gene: 8.